This T cell receptor beta chain originates from a study of breast tumors, draining lymph nodes, adjacent tissues. Study conclusions and caveats: Tumors had less TCR diversity than lymph nodes, more than nontumor tissue. Most tumor T cells seemingly derive from lymph node, then expand in tumor. Data only fit, rather than demonstrated, lymph node origin of most tumor T cells. Luminal-like breast cancer showed significantly greater tumor-nontumor repertoire similarity than basal-like breast cancer did.

At least ten counts were recorded for this clonotype. Antigen: not known. TCRdb re-called the multiplex PCR reads through MiXCR, storing one row per CDR3 protein. This sample yields fewer than 300,000 distinct CDR3 sequences, of which roughly 30% are seen a single time; 1.2% to 1.5% belongs to the top ten. Germline lookup yields CDR1 SGHRS and CDR2 YFSETQ. Germline trimming cut 0 bases from V and 4 bases from J; bases unmatched to any gene: 4. CDR3 length: 17 amino acids. The lymph nodes were axillary draining lymph nodes from breast cancer patients. The chain joins TRBV5-1 to TRBJ2-1; TRBD2 matches at 13 bases. Sequencing was done on a sample of axillary lymph node tissue. The receptor was isolated from a female donor with breast cancer. Some clones in this sample may be carry-over from other donors' samples. The CDR3 protein is CASSLGTSGRGYNEQFF. In DNA form, the CDR3 reads TGCGCCAGCAGCTTGGGTACTAGCGGGAGGGGGTACAATGAGCAGTTCTTC.